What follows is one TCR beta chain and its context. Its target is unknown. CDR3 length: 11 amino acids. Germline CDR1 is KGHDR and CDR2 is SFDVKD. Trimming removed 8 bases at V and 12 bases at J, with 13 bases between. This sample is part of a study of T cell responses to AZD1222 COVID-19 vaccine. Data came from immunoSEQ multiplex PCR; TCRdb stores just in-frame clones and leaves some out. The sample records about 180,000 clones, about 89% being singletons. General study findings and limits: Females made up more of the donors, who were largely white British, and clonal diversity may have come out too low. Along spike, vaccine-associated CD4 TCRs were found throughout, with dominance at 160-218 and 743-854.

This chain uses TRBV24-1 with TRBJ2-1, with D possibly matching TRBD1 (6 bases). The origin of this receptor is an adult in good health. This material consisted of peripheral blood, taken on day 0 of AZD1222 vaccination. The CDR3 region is CATTDRGRQFF. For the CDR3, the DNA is TGTGCCACCACCGATAGGGGGAGGCAGTTCTTC.